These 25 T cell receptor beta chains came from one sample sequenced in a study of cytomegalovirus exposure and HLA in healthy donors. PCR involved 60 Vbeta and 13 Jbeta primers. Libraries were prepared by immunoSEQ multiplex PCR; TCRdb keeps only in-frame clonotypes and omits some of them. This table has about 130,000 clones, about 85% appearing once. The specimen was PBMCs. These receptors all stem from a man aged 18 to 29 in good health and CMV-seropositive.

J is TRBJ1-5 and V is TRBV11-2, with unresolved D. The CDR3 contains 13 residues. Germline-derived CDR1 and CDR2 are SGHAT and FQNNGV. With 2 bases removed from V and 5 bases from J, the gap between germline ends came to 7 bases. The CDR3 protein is CASSLSGYQPQHF. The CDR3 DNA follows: TGTGCCAGCAGCTTAAGCGGGTATCAGCCCCAGCATTTT.

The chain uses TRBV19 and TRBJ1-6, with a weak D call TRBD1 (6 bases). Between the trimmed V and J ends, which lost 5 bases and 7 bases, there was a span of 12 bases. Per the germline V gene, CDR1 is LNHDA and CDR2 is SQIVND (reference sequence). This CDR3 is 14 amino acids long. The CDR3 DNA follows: TGTGCCAGTAGTCCCAGGACAGAGAATTCACCCCTCCACTTT. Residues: CASSPRTENSPLHF.

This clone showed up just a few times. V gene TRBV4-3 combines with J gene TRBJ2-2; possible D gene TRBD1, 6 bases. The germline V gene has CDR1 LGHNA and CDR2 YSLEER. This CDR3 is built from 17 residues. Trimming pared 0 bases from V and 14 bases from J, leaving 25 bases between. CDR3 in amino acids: CASSQEIWAGEGSLLFF. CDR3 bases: TGCGCCAGCAGCCAAGAAATCTGGGCAGGGGAAGGTTCCCTACTGTTTTTT.

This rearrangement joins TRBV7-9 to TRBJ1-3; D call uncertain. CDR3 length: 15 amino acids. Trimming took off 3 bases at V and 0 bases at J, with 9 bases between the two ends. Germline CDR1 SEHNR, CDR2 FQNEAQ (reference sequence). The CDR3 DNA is TGTGCCAGCAGCTTGACTGGCAGCTCTGGAAACACCATATATTTT. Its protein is CASSLTGSSGNTIYF. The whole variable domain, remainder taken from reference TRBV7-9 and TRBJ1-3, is DTGVSQNPRHKITKRGQNVTFRCDPISEHNRLYWYRQTLGQGPEFLTYFQNEAQLEKSRLLSDRFSAERPKGSFSTLEIQRTEQGDSAMYLCASSLTGSSGNTIYFGEGSWLTVV.

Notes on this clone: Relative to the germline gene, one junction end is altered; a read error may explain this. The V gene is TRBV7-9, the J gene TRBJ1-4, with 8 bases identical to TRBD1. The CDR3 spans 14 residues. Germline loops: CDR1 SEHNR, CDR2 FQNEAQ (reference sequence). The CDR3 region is CSSSSDREDEKLFF. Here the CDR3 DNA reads TGTTCCAGCAGCTCGGACAGGGAAGACGAAAAACTGTTTTTT.

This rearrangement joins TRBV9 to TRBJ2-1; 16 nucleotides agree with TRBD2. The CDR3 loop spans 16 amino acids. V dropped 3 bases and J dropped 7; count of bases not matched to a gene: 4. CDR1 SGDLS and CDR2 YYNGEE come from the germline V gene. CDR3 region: CASSAGTSGRGNEQFF. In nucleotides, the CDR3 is TGTGCCAGCAGCGCCGGGACTAGCGGGAGGGGAAATGAGCAGTTCTTC. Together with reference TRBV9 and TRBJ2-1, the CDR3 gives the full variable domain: DSGVTQTPKHLITATGQRVTLRCSPRSGDLSVYWYQQSLDQGLQFLIQYYNGEERAKGNILERFSAQQFPDLHSELNLSSLELGDSALYFCASSAGTSGRGNEQFFGPGTRLTVL.

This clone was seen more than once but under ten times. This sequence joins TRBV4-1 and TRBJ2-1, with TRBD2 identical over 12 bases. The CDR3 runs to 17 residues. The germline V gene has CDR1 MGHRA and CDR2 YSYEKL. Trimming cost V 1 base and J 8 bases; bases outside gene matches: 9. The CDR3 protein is CASSQAPLAGGTYEQFF. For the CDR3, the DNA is TGCGCCAGCAGCCAAGCCCCCCTAGCGGGAGGGACGTATGAGCAGTTCTTC.

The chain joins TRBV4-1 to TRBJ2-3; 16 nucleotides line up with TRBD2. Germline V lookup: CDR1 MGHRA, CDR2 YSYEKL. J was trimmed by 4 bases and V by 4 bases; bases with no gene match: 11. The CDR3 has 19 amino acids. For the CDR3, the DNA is TGCGCCAGCAGCCTTAGATCCGGGACTAGCGGGGGGGTCGCAGATACGCAGTATTTT. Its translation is CASSLRSGTSGGVADTQYF.

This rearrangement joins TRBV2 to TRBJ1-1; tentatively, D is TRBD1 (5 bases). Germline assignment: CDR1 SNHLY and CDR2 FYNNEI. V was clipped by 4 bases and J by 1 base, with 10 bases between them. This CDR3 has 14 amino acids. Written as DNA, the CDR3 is TGTGCCAGCAGTGCCTGGGGCCCGAACACTGAAGCTTTCTTT. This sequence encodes CASSAWGPNTEAFF.

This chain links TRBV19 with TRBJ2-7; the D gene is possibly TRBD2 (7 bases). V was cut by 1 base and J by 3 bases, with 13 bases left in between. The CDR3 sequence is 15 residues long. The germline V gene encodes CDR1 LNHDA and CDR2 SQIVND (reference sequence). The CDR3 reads CASSIVTGRGYEQYF. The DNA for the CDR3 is TGTGCCAGTAGTATAGTTACAGGGAGGGGCTACGAGCAGTACTTC.

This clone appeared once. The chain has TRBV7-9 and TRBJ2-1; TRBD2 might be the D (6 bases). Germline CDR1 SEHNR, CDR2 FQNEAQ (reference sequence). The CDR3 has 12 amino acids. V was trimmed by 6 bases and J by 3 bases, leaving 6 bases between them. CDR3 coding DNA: TGTGCCAGCAGTAGCGGCTACAATGAGCAGTTCTTC. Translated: CASSSGYNEQFF. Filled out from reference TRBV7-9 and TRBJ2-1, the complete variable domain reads DTGVSQNPRHKITKRGQNVTFRCDPISEHNRLYWYRQTLGQGPEFLTYFQNEAQLEKSRLLSDRFSAERPKGSFSTLEIQRTEQGDSAMYLCASSSGYNEQFFGPGTRLTVL.

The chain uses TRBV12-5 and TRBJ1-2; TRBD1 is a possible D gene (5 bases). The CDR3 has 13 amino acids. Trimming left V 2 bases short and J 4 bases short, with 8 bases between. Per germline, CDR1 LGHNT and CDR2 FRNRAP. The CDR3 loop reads CASGLRGGYGYTF. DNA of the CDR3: TGTGCTAGTGGTTTGCGGGGGGGCTATGGCTACACCTTC.

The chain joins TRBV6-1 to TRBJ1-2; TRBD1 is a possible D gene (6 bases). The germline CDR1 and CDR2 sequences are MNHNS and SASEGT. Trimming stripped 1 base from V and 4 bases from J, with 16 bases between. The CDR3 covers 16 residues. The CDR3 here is CASSEGRTDATYGYTF. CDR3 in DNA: TGTGCCAGCAGTGAAGGACGGACAGACGCAACCTATGGCTACACCTTC.

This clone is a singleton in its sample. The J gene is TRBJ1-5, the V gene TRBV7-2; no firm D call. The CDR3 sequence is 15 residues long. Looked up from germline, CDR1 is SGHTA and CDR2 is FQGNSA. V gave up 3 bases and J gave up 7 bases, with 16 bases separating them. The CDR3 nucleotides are TGTGCCAGCAGCTTCGGAGGGCAGATAGGGCAGCCCCAGCATTTT. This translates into CASSFGGQIGQPQHF.

This CDR3 is CASSEIDSGYEQYF. The CDR3 bases are TGTGCCAGCAGTGAAATCGACTCGGGGTACGAGCAGTACTTC. This chain links TRBV2 with TRBJ2-7, with D perhaps TRBD2 (5 bases). The CDR3 sequence is 14 residues long. The V end lost 2 bases, the J end lost 4 bases, and 12 bases lay between the germline ends. Germline V gene lookup returns CDR1 SNHLY and CDR2 FYNNEI.

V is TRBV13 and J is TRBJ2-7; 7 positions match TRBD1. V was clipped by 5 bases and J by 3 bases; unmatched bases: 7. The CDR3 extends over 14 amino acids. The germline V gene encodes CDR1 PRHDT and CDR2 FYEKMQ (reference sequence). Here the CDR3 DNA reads TGTGCCAGCAGCCACCCGGGACAGAACTACGAGCAGTACTTC. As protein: CASSHPGQNYEQYF. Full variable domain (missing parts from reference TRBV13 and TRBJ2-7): AAGVIQSPRHLIKEKRETATLKCYPIPRHDTVYWYQQGPGQDPQFLISFYEKMQSDKGSIPDRFSAQQFSDYHSELNMSSLELGDSALYFCASSHPGQNYEQYFGPGTRLTVT.

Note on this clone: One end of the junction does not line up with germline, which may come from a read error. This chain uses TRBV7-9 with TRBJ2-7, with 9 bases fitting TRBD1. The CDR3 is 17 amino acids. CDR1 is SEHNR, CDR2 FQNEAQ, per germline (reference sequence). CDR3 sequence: CSSSLVRAGQGRYEQYF. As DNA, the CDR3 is TGTTCCAGCAGCTTAGTAAGGGCGGGACAGGGTCGCTACGAGCAGTACTTC.

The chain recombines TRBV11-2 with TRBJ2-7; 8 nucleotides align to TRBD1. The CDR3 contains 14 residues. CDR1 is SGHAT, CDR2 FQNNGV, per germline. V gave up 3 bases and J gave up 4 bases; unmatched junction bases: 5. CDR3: CASSFTGGGYEQYF. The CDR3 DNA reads TGTGCCAGCAGCTTTACAGGGGGTGGTTACGAGCAGTACTTC.

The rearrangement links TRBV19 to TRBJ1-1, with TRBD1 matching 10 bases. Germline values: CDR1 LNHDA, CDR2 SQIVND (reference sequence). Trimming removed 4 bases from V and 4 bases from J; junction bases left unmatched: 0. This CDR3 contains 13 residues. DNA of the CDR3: TGTGCCAGTAGTAGGACAGGGGGCACTGAAGCTTTCTTT. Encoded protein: CASSRTGGTEAFF.

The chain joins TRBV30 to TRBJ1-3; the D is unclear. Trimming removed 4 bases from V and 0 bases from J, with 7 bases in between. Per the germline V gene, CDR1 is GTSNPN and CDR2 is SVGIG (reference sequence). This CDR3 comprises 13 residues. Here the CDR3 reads CAWTLNSGNTIYF. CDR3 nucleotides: TGTGCCTGGACACTCAACTCTGGAAACACCATATATTTT.

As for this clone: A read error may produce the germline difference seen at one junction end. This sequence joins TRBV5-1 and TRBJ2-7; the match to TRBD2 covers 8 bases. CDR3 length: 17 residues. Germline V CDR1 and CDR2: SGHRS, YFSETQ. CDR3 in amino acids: CASSPGRTGGPTYEQHF. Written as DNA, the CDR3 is TGCGCCAGCAGCCCCGGCCGGACGGGGGGGCCGACGTACGAGCAGCACTTC.

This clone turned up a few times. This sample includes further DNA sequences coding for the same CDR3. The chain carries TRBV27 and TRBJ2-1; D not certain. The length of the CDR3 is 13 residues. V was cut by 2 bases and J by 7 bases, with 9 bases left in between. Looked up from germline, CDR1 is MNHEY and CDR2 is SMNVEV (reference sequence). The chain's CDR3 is CASSLAGYNEQFF. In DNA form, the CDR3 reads TGTGCCAGCAGTTTAGCCGGTTATAATGAGCAGTTCTTC.

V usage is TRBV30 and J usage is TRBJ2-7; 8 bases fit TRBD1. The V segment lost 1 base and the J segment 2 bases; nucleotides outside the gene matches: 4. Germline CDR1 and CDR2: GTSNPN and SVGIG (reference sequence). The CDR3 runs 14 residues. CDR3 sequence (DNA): TGTGCCTGGAGTGAGGGGACAGGCGCCTACGAGCAGTACTTC. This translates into CAWSEGTGAYEQYF.

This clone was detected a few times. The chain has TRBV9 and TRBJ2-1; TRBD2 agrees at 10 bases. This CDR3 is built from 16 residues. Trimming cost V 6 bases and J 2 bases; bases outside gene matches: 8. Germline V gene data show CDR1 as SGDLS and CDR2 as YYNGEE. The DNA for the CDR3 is TGTGCCAGCATTCCCCCTCTAGCGGGGGCCTACAATGAGCAGTTCTTC. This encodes CASIPPLAGAYNEQFF.

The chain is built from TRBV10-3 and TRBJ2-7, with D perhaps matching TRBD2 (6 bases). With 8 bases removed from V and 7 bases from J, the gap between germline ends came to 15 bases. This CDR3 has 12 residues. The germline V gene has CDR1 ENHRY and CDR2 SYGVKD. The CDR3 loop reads CAISAGVREQYF. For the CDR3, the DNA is TGTGCCATCTCAGCGGGTGTGAGGGAGCAGTACTTC.